This T cell receptor (beta chain) emerged from a study of T cell responses to AZD1222 COVID-19 vaccine. Findings of the study overall: Baseline seropositivity occurred in only six or seven AZD1222 recipients.

The CDR3 loop spans 14 amino acids. The V gene's germline CDR1 is SGHVS and CDR2 FNYEAQ. The ends lost 2 bases at V and 4 bases at J; junction bases unmatched: 2. This table comes from immunoSEQ multiplex PCR, and its TCRdb copy is limited to in-frame clones, with some not included. This sample has roughly 100,000 clones, with just under 95% found just once. This clone was found once. Its antigen is undetermined. The TCR was taken from an adult in good health. The input for sequencing was peripheral blood, taken on day 0 of AZD1222 vaccination. The rearrangement links TRBV7-6 to TRBJ1-3, with TRBD1 matching 7 bases. CDR3 sequence: CASSLSGQGNTIYF. The CDR3 region has the DNA TGTGCCAGCAGCTTATCGGGACAGGGAAACACCATATATTTT.